Listed here are 27 T cell receptor beta chains from one sample, sequenced in a study of beta chain features in type 1 diabetes. The entirety of the isolated RNA underwent reverse transcription, so expressed TCRB transcripts were sequenced. Clones were read by immunoSEQ multiplex PCR, and TCRdb kept only the in-frame ones, dropping some. The table records 300,000 to 350,000 clones, around 8.5% of them present only once. For these TCRs, the target antigens are not known. Points from the study as a whole: People with Type 1 diabetes carried modestly yet significantly shorter TCRB CDR3s in all four CD4+ subsets.

Material: central memory CD4+ T cells from blood. These receptors originate from a man aged 25-45 years with type 1 diabetes.

J is TRBJ2-2 and V is TRBV27; 9 bases fit TRBD1. The CDR3 loop spans 15 amino acids. V lost 5 bases and J lost 4; bases outside the gene matches: 5. Germline V gene data show CDR1 as MNHEY and CDR2 as SMNVEV (reference sequence). The CDR3: CASSRQGVSTGELFF. The CDR3 DNA is TGTGCCAGCAGTCGACAGGGGGTTAGCACCGGGGAGCTGTTTTTT.

This clone was recorded a few times. J is TRBJ2-5 and V is TRBV25-1, with D possibly being TRBD1 (6 bases). The J call may be in error: the DNA end matches TRBJ2-7 better. The CDR3 has 17 residues. Germline values: CDR1 MGHDK, CDR2 SYGVNS. The CDR3 nucleotides read TGTGCCAGCAGTGGAGGAAAAGCCGGACAGCCCTCCTACGAGCAGTACTTC. Protein: CASSGGKAGQPSYEQYF.

The chain recombines TRBV10-2 with TRBJ1-1; D is undetermined. This CDR3 is built from 13 residues. Germline V CDR1 and CDR2: WSHSY, SAAADI. The V and J ends lost 4 bases and 5 bases respectively, with 11 bases between them. CDR3 in amino acids: CASSGWQVTEAFF. In DNA, the CDR3 is TGCGCCAGCAGTGGTTGGCAGGTGACTGAAGCTTTCTTT.

The chain links TRBV6-6 to TRBJ2-3; no reliable D call. V was shortened by 7 bases and J by 2 bases, with 13 bases between the two germline ends. CDR3 length: 14 residues. The germline V gene encodes CDR1 MNHNY and CDR2 SVGAGI (reference sequence). CDR3 sequence reads: CASTVVGPTDTQYF. The CDR3 region has the DNA TGTGCCAGCACCGTCGTCGGCCCCACAGATACGCAGTATTTT.

The chain employs TRBV29-1 and TRBJ2-5; TRBD1 matches 9 bases. CDR3 length equals 12 residues. Germline V gene lookup returns CDR1 SQVTM and CDR2 ANQGSEA. Trimming at V came to 5 bases and at J to 11 bases, leaving 9 bases not matched to a gene. Here the CDR3 DNA reads TGCAGCGTTACCGGGACAGGGTTCGGGCAGTACTTC. Translating it yields CSVTGTGFGQYF. Supplemented by reference TRBV29-1 and TRBJ2-5, the full variable domain reads SAVISQKPSRDICQRGTSLTIQCQVDSQVTMMFWYRQQPGQSLTLIATANQGSEATYESGFVIDKFPISRPNLTFSTLTVSNMSPEDSSIYLCSVTGTGFGQYFGPGTRLLVL.

The chain carries TRBV27 and TRBJ2-4; 8 bases line up with TRBD1. Germline V gene data show CDR1 as MNHEY and CDR2 as SMNVEV (reference sequence). Trimming at V came to 5 bases and at J to 8 bases, leaving 5 bases not matched to a gene. The length of the CDR3 is 13 residues. The CDR3 reads CASSTGQGHIQYF. CDR3 coding DNA: TGTGCCAGCAGTACTGGACAGGGCCACATTCAGTACTTC.

The V and J genes are TRBV28 and TRBJ1-1; 8 bases match TRBD1. V lost 7 bases, J lost 7 bases, and 14 bases stayed unmatched. Looked up from germline, CDR1 is MDHEN and CDR2 is SYDVKM. The CDR3 has 15 amino acids. The CDR3 nucleotides are TGTGCCAGCACCCGACAGGGGCTGGGGGGTAGTGAAGCTTTCTTT. Translating it yields CASTRQGLGGSEAFF. Complete variable domain (other parts from reference TRBV28 and TRBJ1-1): DVKVTQSSRYLVKRTGEKVFLECVQDMDHENMFWYRQDPGLGLRLIYFSYDVKMKEKGDIPEGYSVSREKKERFSLILESASTNQTSMYLCASTRQGLGGSEAFFGQGTRLTVV.

The chain uses TRBV25-1 and TRBJ2-6; D is ambiguous. The CDR3 is made up of 16 amino acids. From germline, CDR1 is MGHDK and CDR2 SYGVNS. The V end was cut by 2 bases, the J end by 2 bases, with 10 bases between. CDR3 sequence (DNA): TGTGCCAGCAGTGAAGCGGAGAATCCTGGGGCCAACGTCCTGACTTTC. It is translated as CASSEAENPGANVLTF. The full variable domain, its missing parts supplied by reference TRBV25-1 and TRBJ2-6, is EADIYQTPRYLVIGTGKKITLECSQTMGHDKMYWYQQDPGMELHLIHYSYGVNSTEKGDLSSESTVSRIRTEHFPLTLESARPSHTSQYLCASSEAENPGANVLTFGAGSRLTVL.

This clone came up a few times. The rearrangement links TRBV4-3 to TRBJ2-2; D is unresolved. Trimming removed 4 bases from V and 0 bases from J, with 12 bases in between. CDR3 length: 16 amino acids. Germline CDR1 reads LGHNA; CDR2 reads YSLEER. The CDR3 DNA reads as TGCGCCAGCAGCCGGTTTCTGGGCGCGAACACCGGGGAGCTGTTTTTT. This encodes CASSRFLGANTGELFF.

There are a few counts of this clone. A read error may account for a junction end that differs from germline. The chain links TRBV6-6 to TRBJ2-6; D unresolved. Germline V gene lookup returns CDR1 MNHNY and CDR2 SVGAGI (reference sequence). The CDR3 sequence is 14 residues long. CDR3 nucleotides: TGCGCCAGCAGCGCAGCCTCTGGGGCCAACGTCCTGACTTTC. Protein sequence: CASSAASGANVLTF.

The J gene is TRBJ2-3, the V gene TRBV10-3, with 9 bases matching TRBD1. CDR1 and CDR2 (germline): ENHRY, SYGVKD. With V trimmed by 5 bases and J by 1 base, 7 bases remained unmatched. The CDR3 extends over 16 amino acids. CDR3 in amino acids: CAISTTGGGGTDTQYF. CDR3 DNA: TGTGCCATCAGTACTACAGGGGGCGGTGGCACAGATACGCAGTATTTT.

V and J are TRBV7-9 and TRBJ2-5; perhaps TRBD2 as D (6 bases). V was pared by 4 bases and J by 2 bases, with 14 bases between. CDR3 size: 15 residues. The germline V gene has CDR1 SEHNR and CDR2 FQNEAQ (reference sequence). The CDR3 region is CASSSPGSGQETQYF. CDR3 sequence (DNA): TGTGCCAGCAGCTCCCCGGGAAGCGGGCAAGAGACCCAGTACTTC.

This clone was counted only a few times. The V and J genes are TRBV29-1 and TRBJ2-1; 12 nucleotides align to TRBD1. Germline CDR1 reads SQVTM; CDR2 reads ANQGSEA. This CDR3 has 15 amino acids. J gave up 5 bases and V 5 bases, and 7 bases lay outside the gene matches. The chain's CDR3 is CSVTGTGGINNEQFF. The CDR3 nucleotides read TGCAGCGTTACTGGGACAGGGGGCATAAACAATGAGCAGTTCTTC.

The chain employs TRBV5-6 and TRBJ1-3; D call uncertain. CDR1 is SGHDT, CDR2 YYEEEE, per germline. Trimming removed 0 bases at V and 8 bases at J, with 12 bases between. CDR3 length: 14 residues. In DNA, the CDR3 is TGTGCCAGCAGCTTGGTCAGGCGATGGGACACCATATATTTT. Translated: CASSLVRRWDTIYF.

In this sample, this clone turned up a few times. J is TRBJ1-1 and V is TRBV6-1; the D gene is possibly TRBD1 (5 bases). In germline, CDR1 is MNHNS, CDR2 SASEGT. The germline V and J ends were trimmed by 6 bases and 4 bases, with 9 bases remaining between them. This CDR3 contains 12 residues. CDR3 amino acids: CASRSGGTEAFF. CDR3 sequence (DNA): TGTGCCAGCAGGTCTGGGGGCACTGAAGCTTTCTTT.

In this sample, this clone turned up a few times. V is TRBV11-2 and J is TRBJ2-5; 7 bases map to TRBD2. The CDR3 has 16 residues. CDR1 and CDR2 (germline): SGHAT, FQNNGV. V shed 2 bases and J 4 bases; nucleotides not matched to a gene: 10. The CDR3 region has the DNA TGTGCCAGCAGCTTATTTTCCAGCGGGGAGGGAGAGACCCAGTACTTC. This gives the protein CASSLFSSGEGETQYF.

The sample holds a few counts of this clone. V is TRBV10-2 and J is TRBJ2-2, with 13 bases matching TRBD2. The CDR3 is made up of 15 amino acids. Per the germline V gene, CDR1 is WSHSY and CDR2 is SAAADI. The V segment lost 6 bases and the J segment 3 bases; nucleotides outside the gene matches: 1. The CDR3 protein is CASRGTSGDTGELFF. The CDR3 DNA reads TGCGCCAGCAGGGGGACTAGCGGGGACACCGGGGAGCTGTTTTTT.

V is TRBV27 and J is TRBJ2-7; 8 bases align to TRBD1. V shed 2 bases, J shed 0 bases, and the junction held 0 bases outside the gene matches. Germline-derived CDR1 and CDR2 are MNHEY and SMNVEV (reference sequence). The CDR3 is made up of 14 amino acids. CDR3 protein: CASSLQGASYEQYF. The DNA for the CDR3 is TGTGCCAGCAGTTTACAGGGGGCCTCCTACGAGCAGTACTTC.

This clone has only a few counts. V is TRBV28 and J is TRBJ1-1; D is unclear. The CDR3 contains 13 residues. CDR1 is MDHEN and CDR2 is SYDVKM in the germline V gene. V lost 2 bases and J lost 3, with 7 bases in between. Here the CDR3 DNA reads TGTGCCAGCAGTTTACGGGTTGACACTGAAGCTTTCTTT. This encodes CASSLRVDTEAFF.

The chain combines TRBV7-6 with TRBJ2-3; D not certain. V dropped 1 base and J dropped 6 bases, with 8 bases sitting between them. The germline gives CDR1 SGHVS, CDR2 FNYEAQ. CDR3 length equals 13 residues. CDR3 protein: CASSLEPRDTQYF. In nucleotides, the CDR3 is TGTGCCAGCAGCTTAGAACCCCGGGATACGCAGTATTTT.

This clone has more than one count but fewer than ten. The chain recombines TRBV6-5 with TRBJ1-2, with 10 bases that match TRBD1. V was pared by 6 bases and J by 7 bases, with 5 bases of the junction left unmatched. Germline V gene sequence: CDR1 MNHEY, CDR2 SVGAGI. The CDR3 is made up of 13 amino acids. The CDR3 DNA reads as TGTGCCAGCAGCGACAGGGGGCGAAGTGGCTACACCTTC. Amino acid sequence: CASSDRGRSGYTF.

This clone was counted a few times. V gene TRBV2 combines with J gene TRBJ1-5; D gene ambiguous. Germline lookup yields CDR1 SNHLY and CDR2 FYNNEI. V was pared by 8 bases and J by 2 bases, with 16 bases between. The CDR3 has 15 amino acids. CDR3: CASAESDGRNQPQHF. The CDR3 coding sequence is TGTGCCAGCGCCGAGTCGGACGGCCGCAATCAGCCCCAGCATTTT.

This clone was seen more than once but under ten times. V and J are TRBV7-2 and TRBJ2-7, with D perhaps TRBD2 (5 bases). Germline V CDR1 and CDR2: SGHTA, FQGNSA. The CDR3 totals 13 residues. V was cut by 7 bases and J by 4 bases, with 14 bases left in between. DNA for the CDR3: TGTGCCAGCACCTTTTCTGGAGGATACGAGCAGTACTTC. Amino acid sequence: CASTFSGGYEQYF. Drawing the rest from reference TRBV7-2 and TRBJ2-7, the complete variable domain is GAGVSQSPSNKVTEKGKDVELRCDPISGHTALYWYRQSLGQGLEFLIYFQGNSAPDKSGLPSDRFSAERTGGSVSTLTIQRTQQEDSAVYLCASTFSGGYEQYFGPGTRLTVT.

This clone turned up a few times. The V gene is TRBV5-6, the J gene TRBJ2-1, with D possibly TRBD1 on 6 matching bases. V lost 1 base and J lost 0, with 11 bases in between. This CDR3 comprises 16 residues. Germline CDR1 reads SGHDT; CDR2 reads YYEEEE. CDR3 loop: CASSLFKDSSYNEQFF. The CDR3 nucleotides are TGTGCCAGCAGCTTGTTTAAGGACAGCTCCTACAATGAGCAGTTCTTC.

This clone turned up a few times. This sequence joins TRBV27 and TRBJ1-2, with 8 bases matching TRBD1. Trimming removed 5 bases from V and 2 bases from J; junction bases left unmatched: 7. The CDR3 loop spans 15 amino acids. Germline V lookup: CDR1 MNHEY, CDR2 SMNVEV (reference sequence). The CDR3 here is CASSTLQGVNYGYTF. The CDR3 DNA reads as TGTGCCAGCAGTACTTTACAGGGGGTAAACTATGGCTACACCTTC.

The V call is TRBV10-1, the J call TRBJ2-1, with D unclear. Per germline, CDR1 WNHNN and CDR2 SYGVQD (reference sequence). Trimming took off 1 base at V and 9 bases at J, with 16 bases between the two ends. This CDR3 region has 15 residues. The CDR3 here is CASSEYQAWNGEQFF. CDR3 bases: TGCGCCAGCAGTGAGTACCAGGCCTGGAATGGTGAGCAGTTCTTC.

This clone was counted only a few times. This chain links TRBV19 with TRBJ1-5; D call uncertain. The CDR3 is made up of 15 amino acids. V was cut by 9 bases and J by 0 bases, with 15 bases left in between. Per the germline V gene, CDR1 is LNHDA and CDR2 is SQIVND (reference sequence). This CDR3 reads CASHGGQYSNQPQHF. CDR3 nucleotide sequence: TGTGCCAGCCATGGCGGCCAGTATAGCAATCAGCCCCAGCATTTT.